One sample yielded the 2 T cell receptor beta chains listed below, sequenced in a study of T cells in Graves' hyperthyroidism and ophthalmopathy. TCR beta CDR3 regions were amplified from RNA transcripts. The TCR CDR3 was amplified in a first-round RT-PCR using the HTBI primer set. TCRdb analysed the multiplex PCR reads with MiXCR anew, one entry per CDR3 protein. The table includes roughly 420,000 distinct CDR3 sequences, 15% to 19% detected once. Sequences were obtained from blood. These receptors were taken from a young woman with Graves' hyperthyroidism.

The table lists this clonotype with many counts. This chain connects TRBV20-1 to TRBJ2-1, with 16 bases that match TRBD2. The length of the CDR3 is 15 residues. In germline, CDR1 is DFQATT, CDR2 SNEGSKA (reference sequence). Trimming cost V 6 bases and J 10 bases; bases outside gene matches: 9. For the CDR3, the DNA is TGCAGTGCCCACGACGGGACTAGCGGGAGGGAGGAGCAGTTCTTC. It specifies CSAHDGTSGREEQFF.

This clonotype was picked up many times. V gene TRBV27 combines with J gene TRBJ1-4, with unresolved D. V lost 2 bases to trimming and J lost 3 bases, with 10 bases between them. Looked up from germline, CDR1 is MNHEY and CDR2 is SMNVEV (reference sequence). CDR3 length: 15 amino acids. CDR3 in DNA: TGTGCCAGCAGTTTACCCGCGGTCCCTAATGAAAAACTGTTTTTT. Translating gives CASSLPAVPNEKLFF.